These 29 T cell receptor beta chains share one sample of origin, sequenced in a study of blood T cell repertoires in COVID-19. Sequencing used immunoSEQ multiplex PCR; TCRdb keeps in-frame clones, though not all of them. The repertoire holds 150,000 or so clones, with about 80% as singletons. The material sequenced was peripheral blood. Receptor source: a woman aged 55-69 years with acute or convalescent COVID-19.

This clone was seen just once. The chain has TRBV4-1 and TRBJ2-7; 15 nucleotides match TRBD2. V was clipped by 3 bases and J by 1 base; unmatched bases: 4. CDR1 and CDR2 from the germline V gene are MGHRA and YSYEKL. This CDR3 contains 17 residues. CDR3 region: CASSQGLAGGPSYEQYF. DNA for the CDR3: TGCGCCAGCAGCCAGGGACTAGCGGGAGGACCTTCCTACGAGCAGTACTTC.

The chain carries TRBV28 and TRBJ2-7; TRBD2 aligns across 12 bases. Germline values: CDR1 MDHEN, CDR2 SYDVKM. V lost 2 bases and J lost 4; bases outside the gene matches: 9. This CDR3 has 17 residues. The CDR3 region has the DNA TGTGCCAGCAGTTTACCCCTCTCGGGACTAGCGGGTTACGAGCAGTACTTC. Translated, it gives CASSLPLSGLAGYEQYF. Using reference TRBV28 and TRBJ2-7 for the parts outside the CDR3, the full variable domain is DVKVTQSSRYLVKRTGEKVFLECVQDMDHENMFWYRQDPGLGLRLIYFSYDVKMKEKGDIPEGYSVSREKKERFSLILESASTNQTSMYLCASSLPLSGLAGYEQYFGPGTRLTVT.

This clone appeared a few times. The V call is TRBV14, the J call TRBJ1-1, with D uncertain. The CDR3 spans 12 residues. V lost 1 base, J lost 7 bases, and 7 bases lay in between. Germline CDR1 is SGHDN and CDR2 is FVKESK. The CDR3 protein is CASSQARVEAFF. The CDR3 DNA sequence: TGTGCCAGCAGCCAAGCTAGAGTTGAAGCTTTCTTT.

The rearrangement uses TRBV3-1 (or the pseudogene TRBV3-2) and TRBJ2-2, with 9 nucleotides matching TRBD2. V dropped 5 bases and J dropped 5; count of bases not matched to a gene: 9. The CDR3 has 16 amino acids. Germline V lookup: CDR1 LGHDT, CDR2 YNNKEL (reference sequence). The CDR3 loop reads CASSSSREGKTGELFF. In DNA form, the CDR3 reads TGTGCCAGCAGCTCCTCGCGGGAGGGGAAGACCGGGGAGCTGTTTTTT.

The rearrangement uses TRBV28 and TRBJ2-5; TRBD2 matches at 7 bases. Germline V CDR1 and CDR2: MDHEN, SYDVKM. The V and J ends lost 4 bases and 5 bases, in that order; junction bases with no gene match: 10. The CDR3 sequence is 15 residues long. CDR3: CASSYERDPTETQYF. The CDR3 DNA reads as TGTGCCAGCAGTTATGAGCGGGACCCCACGGAGACCCAGTACTTC. Full variable domain (outside the CDR3, taken from reference TRBV28 and TRBJ2-5): DVKVTQSSRYLVKRTGEKVFLECVQDMDHENMFWYRQDPGLGLRLIYFSYDVKMKEKGDIPEGYSVSREKKERFSLILESASTNQTSMYLCASSYERDPTETQYFGPGTRLLVL.

The chain is built from TRBV28 and TRBJ1-6, with D uncertain. Germline CDR1 is MDHEN and CDR2 is SYDVKM. V was shortened by 3 bases and J by 5 bases, with 8 bases between the two germline ends. This CDR3 has 14 residues. CDR3: CASSFGENNSPLHF. CDR3 in DNA: TGTGCCAGCAGTTTCGGAGAAAATAATTCACCCCTCCACTTT.

This clone was recorded once. This chain uses TRBV3-1 (or the pseudogene TRBV3-2) with TRBJ1-2; D not certain. V lost 1 base, J lost 4 bases, and 10 bases lay in between. The CDR3 totals 14 residues. Germline V lookup: CDR1 LGHDT, CDR2 YNNKEL (reference sequence). The CDR3 loop is CASSQAGIVYGYTF. For the CDR3, the DNA is TGTGCCAGCAGCCAAGCGGGGATCGTCTATGGCTACACCTTC.

The count of this clone is one. The rearrangement links TRBV5-1 to TRBJ1-1; 9 bases are shared with TRBD1. The CDR3 has 16 residues. CDR1 is SGHRS and CDR2 is YFSETQ in the germline V gene. V dropped 2 bases and J dropped 0; count of bases not matched to a gene: 5. CDR3 residues: CASSLLGQGMNTEAFF. The CDR3 bases are TGCGCCAGCAGCTTACTCGGACAGGGGATGAACACTGAAGCTTTCTTT.

CDR3 bases: TGTGCCAGCAGCCGGCCACCAGGGGATCGCACTGAAGCTTTCTTT. Translation gives CASSRPPGDRTEAFF. The J gene is TRBJ1-1, the V gene TRBV28; D may be TRBD1 (6 bases). The V end lost 6 bases, the J end lost 4 bases, and 18 bases lay between the germline ends. From germline, CDR1 is MDHEN and CDR2 SYDVKM. The length of the CDR3 is 15 residues. Full variable domain (outside the CDR3, taken from reference TRBV28 and TRBJ1-1): DVKVTQSSRYLVKRTGEKVFLECVQDMDHENMFWYRQDPGLGLRLIYFSYDVKMKEKGDIPEGYSVSREKKERFSLILESASTNQTSMYLCASSRPPGDRTEAFFGQGTRLTVV.

This clone was seen more than once but under ten times. The chain couples TRBV21-1 to TRBJ1-5; the D call TRBD1 from the table was never checked on the DNA. TRBV21-1 is a known pseudogene. This CDR3 contains 17 residues. This chain's CDR3 is CASSKADGQGSVQPQHF. The CDR3 region has the DNA TGTGCCAGCAGCAAAGCCGACGGACAGGGAAGTGTTCAGCCCCAGCATTTT.

The rearrangement links TRBV3-1 (or the pseudogene TRBV3-2) to TRBJ1-2; D uncertain. The V gene lost 0 bases and the J gene lost 8 bases, with 13 bases spanning the gap. The CDR3 is 14 amino acids. Germline V gene data show CDR1 as LGHDT and CDR2 as YNNKEL (reference sequence). DNA of the CDR3: TGTGCCAGCAGCCAAGACCTGGAGGTGACGGGCTACACCTTC. It yields the protein CASSQDLEVTGYTF.

V and J are TRBV6-5 and TRBJ2-1, with 9 bases that match TRBD2. This CDR3 spans 16 amino acids. V lost 2 bases to trimming and J lost 1 base; unmatched junction nucleotides: 3. Germline assignment: CDR1 MNHEY and CDR2 SVGAGI. CDR3 sequence reads: CASSYIAGASYNEQFF. CDR3 nucleotides: TGTGCCAGCAGTTACATAGCGGGGGCATCCTACAATGAGCAGTTCTTC.

Comment on this clone: At one of its ends the junction is not consistent with the germline gene, which may arise from a read error. This rearrangement joins TRBV9 to TRBJ1-6; tentatively, D is TRBD1 (6 bases). Per germline, CDR1 SGDLS and CDR2 YYNGEE. The CDR3 has 12 amino acids. The CDR3 is CASSTGTSHLHF. CDR3 DNA sequence: TGTGCCAGCAGCACAGGGACATCACACCTCCACTTT.

This clone came up once. V gene TRBV5-1 combines with J gene TRBJ2-1; 9 bases are a match to TRBD2. CDR3 size: 15 residues. The V segment lost 0 bases and the J segment 5 bases; nucleotides outside the gene matches: 3. CDR1 is SGHRS and CDR2 is YFSETQ in the germline V gene. The CDR3 DNA sequence: TGCGCCAGCAGCTTGGTTTCTAGCGGGGACAATGAGCAGTTCTTC. Amino acid sequence: CASSLVSSGDNEQFF.

CDR3 bases: TGTGCCAGCAGTGATGAAGGACAGGGGGTGGGAAACACCATATATTTT. It encodes CASSDEGQGVGNTIYF. The V call is TRBV2, the J call TRBJ1-3; 10 bases line up with TRBD1. The CDR3 runs to 16 residues. CDR1 and CDR2 (germline): SNHLY, FYNNEI. The ends lost 3 bases at V and 4 bases at J; junction bases unmatched: 6. The variable domain in full, completed from reference TRBV2 and TRBJ1-3, reads EPEVTQTPSHQVTQMGQEVILRCVPISNHLYFYWYRQILGQKVEFLVSFYNNEISEKSEIFDDQFSVERPDGSNFTLKIRSTKLEDSAMYFCASSDEGQGVGNTIYFGEGSWLTVV.

The chain has TRBV19 and TRBJ2-1, with a tentative D call TRBD1 (6 bases). CDR3 length equals 15 residues. V lost 8 bases and J lost 4, with 18 bases in between. The germline V gene encodes CDR1 LNHDA and CDR2 SQIVND (reference sequence). CDR3 nucleotide sequence: TGTGCCAGTGGAAAAGGCGGGCAGGGGTACAATGAGCAGTTCTTC. It codes for CASGKGGQGYNEQFF.

This chain joins TRBV7-2 and TRBJ2-2, with TRBD2 matching over 8 bases. This CDR3 has 16 residues. V gave up 2 bases and J gave up 5 bases; unmatched junction bases: 7. Germline V CDR1 and CDR2: SGHTA, FQGNSA. CDR3 loop: CASSLLGTRGTGELFF. The CDR3 nucleotides are TGTGCCAGCAGCTTACTCGGGACTAGGGGGACCGGGGAGCTGTTTTTT.

V gene TRBV5-5 combines with J gene TRBJ2-3; D uncertain. The germline V and J ends were trimmed by 0 bases and 4 bases, with 12 bases remaining between them. The germline gives CDR1 SGHKS, CDR2 YYEKEE (reference sequence). The CDR3 is made up of 15 amino acids. In DNA, the CDR3 is TGTGCCAGCAGCTTGGAGATACATGGAGCAGATACGCAGTATTTT. It codes for CASSLEIHGADTQYF.

This clone has at least ten counts. This rearrangement joins TRBV21-1 to TRBJ2-7; TRBD2 was called by the table and not checked on the DNA. TRBV21-1 is listed as a pseudogene. The CDR3 spans 16 residues. For the CDR3, the DNA is TGTGCCAGCAACCCTTTATGGAGCCCGGGGTTCTACGAGCAGTACTTC. This codes for CASNPLWSPGFYEQYF.

The chain combines TRBV3-1 (or the pseudogene TRBV3-2) with TRBJ2-1; 10 bases agree with TRBD2. The V segment lost 4 bases and the J segment 3 bases; nucleotides outside the gene matches: 9. The CDR3 runs to 17 residues. Germline assignment: CDR1 LGHDT and CDR2 YNNKEL (reference sequence). The CDR3 DNA reads TGTGCCAGCAGCCCCACAGGACTAGCGGAGTTCTACAATGAGCAGTTCTTC. This gives the protein CASSPTGLAEFYNEQFF.

The CDR3 nucleotides read TGTGCCATCAGTGAATATGAGGGAATCTACGAGCAGTACTTC. Its translation is CAISEYEGIYEQYF. The chain uses TRBV10-3 and TRBJ2-7, with D possibly being TRBD2 (5 bases). V gave up 3 bases and J gave up 3 bases, with 12 bases separating them. CDR3 length: 14 amino acids. CDR1 and CDR2 from the germline V gene are ENHRY and SYGVKD.

The rearrangement joins TRBV18 to TRBJ1-5; tentatively, D is TRBD1 (6 bases). CDR3 length equals 14 residues. From germline, CDR1 is KGHSH and CDR2 LQKENI. With 6 bases removed from V and 5 bases from J, the gap between germline ends came to 14 bases. Here the CDR3 reads CASSPTGWDQPQHF. The CDR3 bases are TGTGCCAGCTCCCCCACAGGGTGGGATCAGCCCCAGCATTTT.

The rearrangement uses TRBV28 and TRBJ2-2; a weak D match, TRBD2 (6 bases). CDR1 and CDR2 from the germline V gene are MDHEN and SYDVKM. Trimming shortened V by 6 bases and J by 3 bases, and 20 bases separated the two germline ends. The length of the CDR3 is 17 residues. CDR3 nucleotides: TGTGCCAGCAGCCCCCCCCGATTCGGGAGAGACACCGGGGAGCTGTTTTTT. Translated, it gives CASSPPRFGRDTGELFF.

The chain carries TRBV6-5 and TRBJ2-1; the match to TRBD2 covers 8 bases. The germline gives CDR1 MNHEY, CDR2 SVGAGI. Trimming took 4 bases from V and 3 from J; bases not matched to a gene: 5. This CDR3 spans 15 amino acids. In nucleotides, the CDR3 is TGTGCCAGCAGTTCTTCTAGCGGGTACTACAATGAGCAGTTCTTC. Protein: CASSSSSGYYNEQFF.

The chain joins TRBV2 to TRBJ2-3; 12 bases are a match to TRBD2. The length of the CDR3 is 15 residues. Germline-derived CDR1 and CDR2 are SNHLY and FYNNEI. V trimming: 3 bases; J trimming: 3 bases; junction bases outside the gene matches: 1. As DNA, the CDR3 is TGTGCCAGCAGTGAGGGGACTAGCGGGACAGATACGCAGTATTTT. Translation: CASSEGTSGTDTQYF. Filled out from reference TRBV2 and TRBJ2-3, the complete variable domain reads EPEVTQTPSHQVTQMGQEVILRCVPISNHLYFYWYRQILGQKVEFLVSFYNNEISEKSEIFDDQFSVERPDGSNFTLKIRSTKLEDSAMYFCASSEGTSGTDTQYFGPGTRLTVL.

This chain connects TRBV28 to TRBJ2-1; TRBD2 matches at 8 bases. The CDR3 length is 14 residues. From germline, CDR1 is MDHEN and CDR2 SYDVKM. The J segment lost 8 bases and the V segment lost 4 bases, leaving 7 bases of the junction unmatched. The DNA for the CDR3 is TGTGCCAGCAGTTCAAGCGGGAGTAACGATGAGCAGTTCTTC. It translates to CASSSSGSNDEQFF.

The sample holds one count of this clone. The V call is TRBV21-1, the J call TRBJ1-3. TRBV21-1 counts as a pseudogene. This CDR3 comprises 12 residues. The DNA of the CDR3 is TGTGCCAGCAGCAAAGCACGGGGCACCATATATTTT. This sequence encodes CASSKARGTIYF.

The chain couples TRBV14 to TRBJ1-1; D remains unclear. The CDR3 spans 12 residues. From germline, CDR1 is SGHDN and CDR2 FVKESK. V was cut by 1 base and J by 5 bases, with 5 bases left in between. In DNA, the CDR3 is TGTGCCAGCAGCCAAGCGTATACTGAAGCTTTCTTT. It yields the protein CASSQAYTEAFF.

The chain has TRBV6-5 and TRBJ2-7, with a weak D call TRBD2 (6 bases). The CDR3 contains 14 residues. The V end was cut by 2 bases, the J end by 3 bases, with 11 bases between. Germline lookup yields CDR1 MNHEY and CDR2 SVGAGI. The CDR3: CASSYNGGNYEQYF. CDR3 coding DNA: TGTGCCAGCAGTTACAATGGGGGGAACTACGAGCAGTACTTC.